Shown below are 30 T cell receptor beta chains from a single sample sequenced in a study of regulatory T cells in long-lasting Graves disease. Time point indicated: persistent/refractory GD, antithyroid drugs over 5 years with positive TRAb. Making the TCR library involved RNA that had been extracted from PBMCs. Construction of the TCR beta libraries employed iRepertoire HTBI primers in conjunction with Arm-PCR of CDR3 regions. TCRdb redid the calling of the multiplex PCR reads with MiXCR, one entry per CDR3 protein. The table shows approximately 440,000 distinct CDR3 sequences, with roughly a quarter occurring only once. The specimen comprised peripheral blood mononuclear cells (PBMCs), sampled when the disease was refractory, from a patient treated with antithyroid drugs. The receptor source for this set is a female donor with Graves disease.

The chain is built from TRBV30 and TRBJ1-1, with 10 bases aligning to TRBD1. CDR3 length: 14 amino acids. The V and J ends lost 3 bases and 4 bases, in that order; junction bases with no gene match: 5. CDR1 is GTSNPN and CDR2 is SVGIG in the germline V gene (reference sequence). Here the CDR3 DNA reads TGTGCCTGGAGGGGACAGGGGAGGTTCACTGAAGCTTTCTTT. Its translation is CAWRGQGRFTEAFF.

The DNA of the CDR3 is TGTGCCAGCAGTTCCCCCCCCAGCGGGAGGCGAGATACGCAGTATTTT. This sequence encodes CASSSPPSGRRDTQYF. This chain joins TRBV27 and TRBJ2-3, with 9 bases fitting TRBD2. V dropped 4 bases and J dropped 5; count of bases not matched to a gene: 10. The CDR3 extends over 16 amino acids. Germline V gene sequence: CDR1 MNHEY, CDR2 SMNVEV (reference sequence).

The chain recombines TRBV14 with TRBJ2-3, with TRBD2 identical over 8 bases. The CDR3 sequence is 16 residues long. The ends lost 3 bases at V and 2 bases at J; junction bases unmatched: 7. Germline values: CDR1 SGHDN, CDR2 FVKESK. CDR3 sequence reads: CASSHRVAGTTDTQYF. The CDR3 DNA is TGTGCCAGCAGCCATCGTGTAGCGGGAACCACAGATACGCAGTATTTT.

This clonotype was recorded a few times. This rearrangement joins TRBV20-1 to TRBJ2-3, with TRBD1 as a possible D gene (5 bases). The V end was cut by 5 bases, the J end by 0 bases, with 18 bases between. Germline V gene sequence: CDR1 DFQATT, CDR2 SNEGSKA (reference sequence). The CDR3 contains 16 residues. The CDR3, as DNA: TGCAGTGCTCACCCCGGCTGGGGCAGTAGCACAGATACGCAGTATTTT. Its translation is CSAHPGWGSSTDTQYF.

In nucleotides, the CDR3 is TGTGCCAGCAGCCAAATCTCCCTGGCAGACCACCTAATCCACGAGCAGTACTTC. Translated: CASSQISLADHLIHEQYF. This chain connects TRBV7-2 to TRBJ2-7; unclear D gene. CDR3 size: 18 residues. The ends were cut back, 5 bases at V and 5 bases at J, with 28 bases in the middle. The germline V gene has CDR1 SGHTA and CDR2 FQGNSA.

This clonotype was observed many times. This chain links TRBV7-2 with TRBJ1-2; 9 bases align to TRBD1. Germline V gives CDR1 SGHTA, CDR2 FQGNSA. V trimming: 5 bases; J trimming: 6 bases; junction bases outside the gene matches: 13. The CDR3 totals 16 residues. DNA for the CDR3: TGTGCCAGCAGCCCCGTCACAGGGGGCGCCGGAGATGGCTACACCTTC. As protein: CASSPVTGGAGDGYTF. Filled out from reference TRBV7-2 and TRBJ1-2, the complete variable domain reads GAGVSQSPSNKVTEKGKDVELRCDPISGHTALYWYRQSLGQGLEFLIYFQGNSAPDKSGLPSDRFSAERTGGSVSTLTIQRTQQEDSAVYLCASSPVTGGAGDGYTFGSGTRLTVV.

The table lists this clonotype with many counts. The rearrangement uses TRBV28 and TRBJ2-5; TRBD1 matches at 11 bases. Trimming took 3 bases from V and 5 from J; bases not matched to a gene: 11. Germline loops: CDR1 MDHEN, CDR2 SYDVKM. The CDR3 is made up of 17 amino acids. CDR3 nucleotide sequence: TGTGCCAGCAGTTTTCCCGCCGGGACAGGGGGTACCGAGACCCAGTACTTC. Translation: CASSFPAGTGGTETQYF.

This clonotype has just a few counts. The rearrangement uses TRBV7-9 and TRBJ1-4; 10 bases are shared with TRBD1. CDR3 length equals 15 residues. Looked up from germline, CDR1 is SEHNR and CDR2 is FQNEAQ (reference sequence). With 7 bases clipped from V and 8 bases from J, the junction kept 10 bases outside the gene matches. CDR3 DNA sequence: TGTGCCAGCACGAACCGCGGGACAGGGGAAGAAAAACTGTTTTTT. Its protein is CASTNRGTGEEKLFF.

The rearrangement links TRBV5-1 to TRBJ2-7, with 8 bases aligning to TRBD2. Germline V gives CDR1 SGHRS, CDR2 YFSETQ. The J segment lost 2 bases and the V segment lost 7 bases, leaving 8 bases of the junction unmatched. The CDR3 loop spans 14 amino acids. The CDR3: CASGGGTLTYEQYF. The CDR3 DNA reads as TGCGCCAGCGGCGGGGGGACACTCACCTACGAGCAGTACTTC.

The V call is TRBV18, the J call TRBJ2-4, with D unclear. CDR3 length: 16 residues. V dropped 2 bases and J dropped 4 bases, with 15 bases sitting between them. CDR1 is KGHSH, CDR2 LQKENI, per germline. CDR3 protein: CASSPSLLDGKNIQYF. The CDR3, as DNA: TGTGCCAGCTCACCATCTCTTCTGGACGGAAAAAACATTCAGTACTTC.

The chain employs TRBV4-2 and TRBJ2-7, with 12 bases aligning to TRBD2. From germline, CDR1 is LGHNA and CDR2 YNFKEQ. Trimming took 0 bases from V and 5 from J; bases not matched to a gene: 17. The CDR3 sequence is 20 residues long. The CDR3 bases are TGTGCCAGCAGCCAAGAATTTAGTGGGGGACTAGCGGGCATTCGGGACGAGCAGTACTTC. As protein: CASSQEFSGGLAGIRDEQYF.

This clonotype was seen many times. CDR3 loop: CATSEGQGTQPQHF. The DNA for the CDR3 is TGTGCCACCAGTGAGGGACAGGGTACCCAGCCCCAGCATTTT. The chain is built from TRBV24-1 and TRBJ1-5; TRBD1 agrees at 9 bases. The trim removed 4 bases at V and 7 bases at J, leaving 4 bases unmatched. This CDR3 is 14 amino acids long. The germline CDR1 and CDR2 sequences are KGHDR and SFDVKD.

This clonotype was recorded a few times. This rearrangement joins TRBV20-1 to TRBJ2-5, with D unclear. From germline, CDR1 is DFQATT and CDR2 SNEGSKA (reference sequence). There are 14 residues in the CDR3. The V end lost 2 bases, the J end lost 0 bases, and 10 bases lay between the germline ends. The CDR3 bases are TGCAGTGCTAGATCCTACCGGGACCAAGAGACCCAGTACTTC. It translates to CSARSYRDQETQYF.

This clonotype was detected ten times or more. The chain combines TRBV30 with TRBJ1-2; D remains ambiguous. Trimming took off 2 bases at V and 4 bases at J, with 11 bases between the two ends. CDR1 GTSNPN and CDR2 SVGIG come from the germline V gene (reference sequence). The CDR3 consists of 13 residues. CDR3 loop: CAWSPTVSYGYTF. CDR3 bases: TGTGCCTGGAGTCCAACGGTGTCCTATGGCTACACCTTC.

This clonotype was seen more than once but under ten times. The chain employs TRBV7-9 and TRBJ2-7; TRBD2 aligns across 12 bases. The V segment lost 8 bases and the J segment 6 bases; nucleotides outside the gene matches: 8. Germline values: CDR1 SEHNR, CDR2 FQNEAQ (reference sequence). This CDR3 comprises 14 residues. The CDR3 DNA reads TGTGCCAGCGGCCGACTAGCGGGAGTTAGCGAGCAGTACTTC. Amino acid sequence: CASGRLAGVSEQYF. The full variable domain, with the rest looked up from reference TRBV7-9 and TRBJ2-7, is DTGVSQNPRHKITKRGQNVTFRCDPISEHNRLYWYRQTLGQGPEFLTYFQNEAQLEKSRLLSDRFSAERPKGSFSTLEIQRTEQGDSAMYLCASGRLAGVSEQYFGPGTRLTVT.

This sequence joins TRBV18 and TRBJ1-1; 9 bases are a match to TRBD1. The CDR3 loop spans 13 amino acids. V lost 3 bases, J lost 11 bases, and 7 bases stayed unmatched. CDR1 is KGHSH and CDR2 is LQKENI in the germline V gene. CDR3 sequence (DNA): TGTGCCAGCTCACCGGGGACAGGGTCCGTGGCTTTCTTT. Amino acids: CASSPGTGSVAFF.

This clonotype was counted only a few times. This could be a read error, since a much larger clone is one nucleotide away. The chain carries TRBV28 and TRBJ1-1, with TRBD1 as a possible D gene (6 bases). The germline CDR1 and CDR2 sequences are MDHEN and SYDVKM. The V end was cut by 5 bases, the J end by 3 bases, with 13 bases between. CDR3 length: 14 amino acids. In nucleotides, the CDR3 is TGTGCCAGCAGTCAACAGGGTGCGGACACTGAAGCTTTCTTT. Translated: CASSQQGADTEAFF. Complete variable domain (other parts from reference TRBV28 and TRBJ1-1): DVKVTQSSRYLVKRTGEKVFLECVQDMDHENMFWYRQDPGLGLRLIYFSYDVKMKEKGDIPEGYSVSREKKERFSLILESASTNQTSMYLCASSQQGADTEAFFGQGTRLTVV.

The chain joins TRBV6-5 to TRBJ2-1; a possible D gene is TRBD2 (5 bases). CDR1 is MNHEY, CDR2 SVGAGI, per germline. V shed 6 bases and J shed 5 bases, with 14 bases lying between them. CDR3 length equals 14 residues. CDR3 DNA: TGTGCCAGCAGCCGCGGGTCGCCGAACAATGAGCAGTTCTTC. Protein sequence: CASSRGSPNNEQFF.

This clonotype is a singleton in its sample. The chain joins TRBV2 to TRBJ2-1, with 10 nucleotides matching TRBD2. The CDR3 runs to 15 residues. Unmatched junction bases numbered 11, after V lost 8 bases and J lost 7 bases. Germline CDR1 SNHLY, CDR2 FYNNEI. The CDR3 DNA reads TGTGCCAGCCTCACCCAGCGGGAGGGATTAAATGAGCAGTTCTTC. It is translated as CASLTQREGLNEQFF.

This clonotype was seen more than once but under ten times. The chain recombines TRBV11-2 with TRBJ2-7; D gene unclear. The V gene lost 4 bases and the J gene lost 3 bases, with 16 bases spanning the gap. The CDR3 loop spans 15 amino acids. CDR1 and CDR2 from the germline V gene are SGHAT and FQNNGV. The CDR3 sequence: CASSYSWASYYEQYF. CDR3 sequence (DNA): TGTGCCAGCAGCTATTCCTGGGCCTCATACTACGAGCAGTACTTC.

This clonotype was picked up many times. The chain recombines TRBV20-1 with TRBJ1-6; D unresolved. Per the germline V gene, CDR1 is DFQATT and CDR2 is SNEGSKA (reference sequence). V lost 6 bases and J 13 bases, leaving 13 bases between the germline ends. The CDR3 is made up of 11 amino acids. The CDR3 DNA is TGCAGTGCCTACGTGGTGGGTCCCCTCCACTTT. This sequence encodes CSAYVVGPLHF.

In its sample, this clonotype was seen a few times. The chain couples TRBV5-1 to TRBJ2-7; 8 bases line up with TRBD1. Germline CDR1 SGHRS, CDR2 YFSETQ. This CDR3 has 15 amino acids. V lost 1 base and J lost 4; bases outside the gene matches: 7. CDR3 in amino acids: CASSLWAGGGYEQYF. DNA for the CDR3: TGCGCCAGCAGCTTGTGGGCAGGGGGCGGTTACGAGCAGTACTTC.

This chain connects TRBV7-2 to TRBJ2-7, with unresolved D. Trimming removed 2 bases from V and 7 bases from J, with 18 bases in between. The CDR3 is 15 residues long. CDR1 SGHTA and CDR2 FQGNSA come from the germline V gene. CDR3 loop: CASSLSFRQIVEQYF. The CDR3 coding sequence is TGTGCCAGCAGCTTATCGTTCAGGCAAATCGTGGAGCAGTACTTC.

The rearrangement joins TRBV29-1 to TRBJ2-2; D might be TRBD2 (6 bases). Germline CDR1 reads SQVTM; CDR2 reads ANQGSEA. Trimming removed 5 bases from V and 1 base from J, with 11 bases in between. This CDR3 contains 14 residues. CDR3 amino acids: CSVRGSGNTGELFF. CDR3 coding DNA: TGCAGCGTTCGGGGGAGCGGGAACACCGGGGAGCTGTTTTTT.

This clonotype appeared a few times. The gene calls are TRBV13 and TRBJ1-1, with D perhaps TRBD1 (5 bases). The CDR3 covers 16 residues. The germline CDR1 and CDR2 sequences are PRHDT and FYEKMQ (reference sequence). The germline V and J ends were trimmed by 0 bases and 4 bases, with 15 bases remaining between them. CDR3 sequence (DNA): TGTGCCAGCAGCTTAGGATCCCCGGGGGGGAGCACTGAAGCTTTCTTT. This gives the protein CASSLGSPGGSTEAFF. Looking up the rest from reference TRBV13 and TRBJ1-1 gives the full variable domain: AAGVIQSPRHLIKEKRETATLKCYPIPRHDTVYWYQQGPGQDPQFLISFYEKMQSDKGSIPDRFSAQQFSDYHSELNMSSLELGDSALYFCASSLGSPGGSTEAFFGQGTRLTVV.

This clonotype was detected ten times or more. The gene calls are TRBV19 and TRBJ1-5, with D possibly matching TRBD1 (5 bases). Germline lookup yields CDR1 LNHDA and CDR2 SQIVND (reference sequence). Trimming took off 2 bases at V and 6 bases at J, with 11 bases between the two ends. This CDR3 is built from 14 residues. For the CDR3, the DNA is TGTGCCAGTAGTATACGGGGGTCGGTTCAGCCCCAGCATTTT. Protein product: CASSIRGSVQPQHF.

The chain employs TRBV28 and TRBJ2-1; the D call may be TRBD1 or TRBD2 (5 bases each). Germline values: CDR1 MDHEN, CDR2 SYDVKM. This CDR3 is 12 amino acids long. Trimming pared 9 bases from V and 11 bases from J, leaving 17 bases between. Here the CDR3 reads CASLGPSNQQFF. CDR3 nucleotide sequence: TGTGCCAGTTTGGGACCTTCGAATCAGCAGTTCTTC.

This chain links TRBV12-3 or TRBV12-4 with TRBJ2-2, with TRBD1 identical over 7 bases. V dropped 5 bases and J dropped 6; count of bases not matched to a gene: 12. This CDR3 is 16 amino acids long. In nucleotides, the CDR3 is TGTGCCAGCAGTGCCCTTCGAGGGGGCGCATCCGGGGAGCTGTTTTTT. Translating gives CASSALRGGASGELFF.

The gene calls are TRBV14 and TRBJ1-1; D is uncertain. With 4 bases removed from V and 5 bases from J, the gap between germline ends came to 14 bases. The germline V gene encodes CDR1 SGHDN and CDR2 FVKESK. This CDR3 is built from 14 residues. The CDR3 bases are TGTGCCAGCAGCCCTTCTCAAAAAGGAACTGAAGCTTTCTTT. Translated, it gives CASSPSQKGTEAFF.

This clonotype was detected many times. This rearrangement joins TRBV7-2 to TRBJ1-5; 9 nucleotides align to TRBD1. Germline-derived CDR1 and CDR2 are SGHTA and FQGNSA. The V and J ends lost 4 bases and 4 bases, in that order; junction bases with no gene match: 5. The CDR3 is 15 residues long. CDR3 region: CASSYSGTGNQPQHF. The DNA of the CDR3 is TGTGCCAGCAGCTATTCCGGGACAGGGAATCAGCCCCAGCATTTT.